The 10 T cell receptor beta chains below all came from one sample that was sequenced in a study of blood T cell repertoires in COVID-19. Assay: immunoSEQ multiplex PCR; the TCRdb copy retains only in-frame clones and omits some. The sample shows about 120,000 clones, less than 90% of them seen only once. Sequencing used peripheral blood. The receptors here all came from a man in his 70s who had recovered from COVID-19.

This clone was recorded only once. The V call is TRBV7-9, the J call TRBJ2-2; D is unclear. Germline V gene sequence: CDR1 SEHNR, CDR2 FQNEAQ (reference sequence). Trimming took 1 base from V and 6 from J, leaving 9 bases between them. This CDR3 region has 14 residues. For the CDR3, the DNA is TGTGCCAGCAGCTTAGGAGTTCTCTCCGGGGAGCTGTTTTTT. This sequence encodes CASSLGVLSGELFF.

V and J are TRBV7-2 and TRBJ2-2, with TRBD1 matching over 10 bases. With V trimmed by 11 bases and J by 5 bases, 8 bases remained unmatched. CDR1 is SGHTA and CDR2 is FQGNSA in the germline V gene. This CDR3 region has 14 residues. CDR3 nucleotides: TGTGCCTGCGGGACAGGGGCTTTTACCGGGGAGCTGTTTTTT. Translated: CACGTGAFTGELFF. Full variable domain (missing parts from reference TRBV7-2 and TRBJ2-2): GAGVSQSPSNKVTEKGKDVELRCDPISGHTALYWYRQSLGQGLEFLIYFQGNSAPDKSGLPSDRFSAERTGGSVSTLTIQRTQQEDSAVYLCACGTGAFTGELFFGEGSRLTVL.

The gene calls are TRBV4-1 and TRBJ2-3; D uncertain. V was shortened by 0 bases and J by 5 bases, with 9 bases between the two germline ends. Looked up from germline, CDR1 is MGHRA and CDR2 is YSYEKL. CDR3 length equals 14 residues. The CDR3 reads CASSQDEAIDTQYF. The CDR3 DNA sequence: TGCGCCAGCAGCCAAGATGAGGCGATAGATACGCAGTATTTT.

The rearrangement joins TRBV5-6 to TRBJ2-5; TRBD2 is a possible D gene (6 bases). The CDR3 extends over 13 amino acids. The V end was cut by 3 bases, the J end by 5 bases, with 11 bases between. CDR1 and CDR2 (germline): SGHDT, YYEEEE. The DNA of the CDR3 is TGTGCCAGCAGCTCACTAGCAGCCGAGACCCAGTACTTC. Protein sequence: CASSSLAAETQYF.

The CDR3 sequence: CAFTLGALSGANVLTF. The CDR3 region has the DNA TGTGCCTTCACCTTGGGAGCGCTCTCTGGGGCCAACGTCCTGACTTTC. The rearrangement joins TRBV30 to TRBJ2-6; a weak D match, TRBD2 (5 bases). In germline, CDR1 is GTSNPN, CDR2 SVGIG (reference sequence). The CDR3 extends over 16 amino acids. V gave up 7 bases and J gave up 0 bases, with 16 bases separating them.

The chain links TRBV28 to TRBJ2-7; D is undetermined. The V end lost 6 bases, the J end lost 2 bases, and 14 bases lay between the germline ends. The CDR3 runs 14 residues. CDR1 is MDHEN, CDR2 SYDVKM, per germline. CDR3 sequence: CASSPYMGPYEQYF. The CDR3 DNA sequence: TGTGCCAGCAGCCCCTACATGGGCCCCTACGAGCAGTACTTC.

The chain combines TRBV9 with TRBJ2-3; D remains unclear. The CDR3 runs to 16 residues. V lost 0 bases, J lost 0 bases, and 11 bases lay in between. Germline V gene lookup returns CDR1 SGDLS and CDR2 YYNGEE. CDR3 nucleotide sequence: TGTGCCAGCAGCGTAGGGTCGAAGCCTAGCACAGATACGCAGTATTTT. Its protein is CASSVGSKPSTDTQYF.

This clone was detected once. The chain couples TRBV7-9 to TRBJ1-1, with D uncertain. The CDR3 sequence is 13 residues long. Germline CDR1 SEHNR, CDR2 FQNEAQ (reference sequence). V was clipped by 3 bases and J by 1 base, with 6 bases between them. The DNA for the CDR3 is TGTGCCAGCAGCTTTCAGGAGAACACTGAAGCTTTCTTT. Protein product: CASSFQENTEAFF.

This chain joins TRBV30 and TRBJ1-4; 8 bases are shared with TRBD1. The length of the CDR3 is 14 residues. V shed 1 base and J 8 bases; nucleotides not matched to a gene: 6. Germline V gene sequence: CDR1 GTSNPN, CDR2 SVGIG (reference sequence). CDR3 nucleotides: TGTGCCTGGAGTGGGACAGGGCTAGGGGAAAAACTGTTTTTT. This encodes CAWSGTGLGEKLFF.

The chain recombines TRBV29-1 with TRBJ2-3; 8 bases match TRBD2. The germline V gene has CDR1 SQVTM and CDR2 ANQGSEA. CDR3 size: 16 residues. Trimming took 6 bases from V and 2 from J; bases not matched to a gene: 13. CDR3 bases: TGCAGCGTAGACCGTCGGCTAGCGGGCGCCACAGATACGCAGTATTTT. Protein sequence: CSVDRRLAGATDTQYF.